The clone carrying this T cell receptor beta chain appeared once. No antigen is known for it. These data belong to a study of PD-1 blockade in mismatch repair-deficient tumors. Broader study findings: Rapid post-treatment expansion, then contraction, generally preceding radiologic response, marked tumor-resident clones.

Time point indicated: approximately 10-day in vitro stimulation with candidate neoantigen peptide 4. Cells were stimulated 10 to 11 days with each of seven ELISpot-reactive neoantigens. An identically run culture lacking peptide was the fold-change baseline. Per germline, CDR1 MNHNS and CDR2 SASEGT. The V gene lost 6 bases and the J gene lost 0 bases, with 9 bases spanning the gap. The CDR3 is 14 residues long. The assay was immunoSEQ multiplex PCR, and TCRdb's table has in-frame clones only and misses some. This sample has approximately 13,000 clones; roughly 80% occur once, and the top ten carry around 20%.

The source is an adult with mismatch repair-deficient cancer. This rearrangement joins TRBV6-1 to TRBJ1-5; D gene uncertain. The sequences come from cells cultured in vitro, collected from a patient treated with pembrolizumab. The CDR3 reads CASRQFYSNQPQHF. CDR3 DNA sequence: TGTGCCAGCAGGCAGTTTTATAGCAATCAGCCCCAGCATTTT.